This T cell receptor (beta chain) was observed in a study of T cell responses to AZD1222 COVID-19 vaccine. V lost 7 bases and J lost 8; bases outside the gene matches: 5. The CDR3 spans 14 residues. Per germline, CDR1 ENHRY and CDR2 SYGVKD. The repertoire was sequenced with immunoSEQ multiplex PCR; TCRdb's copy has only in-frame clones and lacks some. The sample yields about 56,000 clones, roughly 90% seen once. Notes on the study in general: Reports indicate that nearly half of spike-specific TCRs are directed at unmutated variant regions. The study found vaccine-associated CD4 TCRs spanning spike, dominant at 160-218 and 743-854. The donor cohort was predominantly white British with a female majority, and clonal diversity may have been underestimated.

Analyses pooled second doses at about 4 or about 12 weeks. Concerning this clone: Its antigen is unknown.

The rearrangement links TRBV10-3 to TRBJ2-3; 14 bases align to TRBD2. The clonotype was recovered from an adult who received the AZD1222 COVID-19 vaccine. The specimen comprised peripheral blood, sampled 28 days after the second AZD1222 dose. In nucleotides, the CDR3 is TGTGCCATCATGGGACTAGCGGGAGCGGGTACGCAGTATTTT. Translation gives CAIMGLAGAGTQYF.